This T cell receptor beta chain was sequenced in a study of blood T cell repertoires in COVID-19. Overall study context: From the United States, Italy and Spain came samples of acute and convalescent COVID-19. Sample material is recorded as cDNA or gDNA derived from T cells, B-cell-depleted T cells, or PBMCs.

In germline, CDR1 is SGHVS, CDR2 FNYEAQ. V was cut by 5 bases and J by 5 bases, with 18 bases left in between. The CDR3 has 16 residues. The data were produced by immunoSEQ multiplex PCR, yet TCRdb's version contains in-frame clones alone and is incomplete. Counted here are tens of thousands of clones, roughly nine tenths occurring once; the ten biggest clones make up 2.5% to 3%. This chain links TRBV7-6 with TRBJ2-2, with a possible D match to TRBD1 (6 bases). The sequence was obtained from a man between 50 and 59 years old with acute or convalescent COVID-19. Sequencing used peripheral blood. The CDR3 sequence is CASSDNRVSRTGELFF. As DNA, the CDR3 is TGTGCCAGCAGCGACAACAGGGTTTCCCGTACCGGGGAGCTGTTTTTT.